This TCR beta chain derives from a study of OX40 agonist ivuxolimab in advanced cancers. On the study more broadly: The treatment was a fully human IgG2 OX40 agonist, ivuxolimab. Ivuxolimab was administered intravenously to patients at 0.01 to 10 mg/kg every 2 weeks. Prior anti-PD-1, anti-PD-L1 or anti-CTLA-4 therapy was allowed; roughly 40% had some. Dose-escalation patients suffered from hepatocellular carcinoma, melanoma, renal cell or head and neck cancer.

Sequenced by immunoSEQ multiplex PCR; TCRdb stores in-frame clones only, minus some. The sample holds 45,000 to 50,000 clones, over 90% seen once. The sequence was obtained from an adult with an advanced solid tumor such as melanoma, head and neck, liver or kidney cancer. The sequencing used CD4+ or CD8+ T cells sorted from blood, collected in a trial of the OX40 agonist ivuxolimab.

CDR3: CASSLRQDPPSPLHF. Here the CDR3 DNA reads TGTGCCAGCAGCTTGAGACAGGACCCTCCTTCACCCCTCCACTTT. The chain uses TRBV5-5 and TRBJ1-6; tentative D call: TRBD1 (6 bases). Germline-derived CDR1 and CDR2 are SGHKS and YYEKEE (reference sequence). This CDR3 spans 15 amino acids. V lost 1 base and J lost 9, with 14 bases in between.